This is a list of T cell receptor beta chains from one sample in a study of CXCR3-negative and CXCR3-positive naive CD8 T cells. TCRdb reprocessed the 5' RACE reads, with one entry per CDR3 protein and no DNA. The sample has approximately 59,000 distinct CDR3 sequences. Input material: naive CXCR3+ CD8+ T cells from blood. Receptors originate from a human donor in good health. Some clones in this sample may be carry-over from other donors' samples. CDR3s include the opening cysteine and the closing phenylalanine or tryptophan.

>TRBV12-3/TRBV12-4|TRBJ2-5
CASSLWVSGGEETQYF
>TRBV28|TRBJ1-1
CASSYRTVNTEAFF
>TRBV6-5|TRBJ2-1
CASRAGESYNEQFF
>TRBV12-3/TRBV12-4|TRBJ2-1
CASSLGLADRNEQFF
>TRBV29-1|TRBJ1-2
CSVETPGDYGYTF
>TRBV7-9|TRBJ1-6
CASSSGYLSSPLHF
>TRBV29-1|TRBJ2-1
CSGRYTGNEQFF
>TRBV27|TRBJ2-7
CASSLGTGVTYEQYF
>TRBV7-9|TRBJ1-2
CASSHGTGRFVGYTF
>TRBV20-1|TRBJ1-3
CSAAVLDGARNTIYF
>TRBV20-1|TRBJ2-7
CSGAGTGSHEQYF
>TRBV29-1|TRBJ1-4
CSDRALGGKLFF
>TRBV27|TRBJ1-2
CASSPSGGRLDGYTF
>TRBV7-9|TRBJ1-1
CASSLSGTGWVEAFF
>TRBV27|TRBJ2-1
CASRSRDRVGNEQFF
>TRBV3-1|TRBJ2-7
CASSPTTGGMPYEQYF
>TRBV2|TRBJ2-3
CASSSRESTDTQYF
>TRBV7-2|TRBJ2-3
CASTEHLADSTDTQYF
>TRBV11-2|TRBJ2-5
CASRRGSEETQYF
>TRBV7-9|TRBJ1-5
CASSPTGSSLSPQHF
>TRBV19|TRBJ2-7
CASSYGQLHEQYF
>TRBV29-1|TRBJ2-3
CSDAKAGGLTDTQYF
>TRBV12-5|TRBJ1-1
CASGLGVGVIEAFF
>TRBV7-3|TRBJ2-1
CASSLYGDEQFF
>TRBV7-9|TRBJ1-2
CASSPPGQTGYNYGYTF
>TRBV20-1|TRBJ2-7
CSATTPRMGTYEQYF
>TRBV6-6|TRBJ1-5
CASSYLKGDQPQHF
>TRBV28|TRBJ1-5
CASRPYRGNNQPQHF
>TRBV28|TRBJ2-7
CASSWLGAFYEQYF
>TRBV28|TRBJ1-5
CASRKGNQPQHF
>TRBV4-3|TRBJ2-5
CASSPYREEETQYF
>TRBV7-2|TRBJ2-3
CASEGGGAWFGTQYF
>TRBV19|TRBJ2-4
CASTNTGAKNIQYF
>TRBV9|TRBJ2-7
CASSALAVGSYEQYF
>TRBV29-1|TRBJ2-5
CSVEEGTSGGNQETQYF
>TRBV19|TRBJ1-1
CASSKTGQENTEAFF
>TRBV7-2|TRBJ2-5
CASSLTNWEKETQYF
>TRBV14|TRBJ2-1
CASSQDIGGSYNEQFF
>TRBV28|TRBJ2-1
CASSLIWSPGNEQFF
>TRBV7-7|TRBJ2-5
CASSAGTGVETQYF
>TRBV6-2/TRBV6-3|TRBJ1-2
CAAIGTAYGYTF